The rows below give T cell receptor beta chains drawn from one sample of a study of T cell responses to AZD1222 COVID-19 vaccine. Data came from immunoSEQ multiplex PCR; TCRdb stores just in-frame clones and leaves some out. This sample has around 99,000 clones; approximately 94% occur once, and the top ten carry about 13%. Sample: peripheral blood, taken on day 0 of AZD1222 vaccination. These receptors came from an adult in good health. CDR3s include the opening cysteine and the closing phenylalanine or tryptophan. A D gene is named only where the DNA matches it firmly. Clone size appears in some rows only: once, few, many, or a class for an expanded clone.

V	J	D	size	DNA	CDR3
TRBV3-1/TRBV3-2	TRBJ2-3	NA	NA	TGTGCCAGCAGCCAAGAAGTGGGTACAGATACGCAGTATTTT	CASSQEVGTDTQYF
TRBV9	TRBJ1-6	TRBD1	NA	TGTGCCAGCAGCGCGCGCGGACAGGGAGAAAATTCACCCCTCCACTTT	CASSARGQGENSPLHF
TRBV6-1	TRBJ1-2	NA	NA	TGTGCCAGCAGTCCGGACTGGAACTATGGCTACACCTTC	CASSPDWNYGYTF
TRBV6-5	TRBJ1-1	NA	once	TGTGCCAGCAACCCGACAGGGAACACTGAAGCTTTCTTT	CASNPTGNTEAFF
TRBV19	TRBJ1-5	TRBD1	NA	TGTGCCAGTAGCGACAGGGGTAATCAGCCCCAGCATTTT	CASSDRGNQPQHF
TRBV10-3	TRBJ2-3	NA	NA	TGTGCCATCAGTGGACAGAGCACAGATACGCAGTATTTT	CAISGQSTDTQYF
TRBV28	TRBJ1-4	NA	NA	TGTGCCAGCACCCGTGGGGGCTTGGGTGAAAAACTGTTTTTT	CASTRGGLGEKLFF
TRBV7-6	TRBJ2-1	NA	NA	TGTGCCAGCAGCTCGATTCCGGAGAGCCCTGTGGCGTTCTTC	CASSSIPESPVAFF
TRBV29-1	TRBJ2-1	TRBD1	NA	TGCAGCGCCTGGACAGGGTTCGGCAATGAGCAGTTCTTC	CSAWTGFGNEQFF
TRBV3-1/TRBV3-2	TRBJ1-5	NA	NA	TGTGCCAGCAGCCTGGGGGGTAGGGGTCAGCCCCAGCATTTT	CASSLGGRGQPQHF
TRBV6-4	TRBJ1-1	TRBD1	NA	TGTGCCAGCAGTGACCCAAGGCAGGGGGCGAACACTGAAGCTTTCTTT	CASSDPRQGANTEAFF
TRBV5-1	TRBJ2-1	NA	NA	TGCGCCAGCAGCTGGAACTCGGGGGGCCCAAATGAGCAGTTCTTC	CASSWNSGGPNEQFF
TRBV11-1	TRBJ2-1	TRBD1	many	TGTGCCAGCAGCTTGGAGGACAGGCCCTACAATGAGCAGTTCTTC	CASSLEDRPYNEQFF
TRBV12-3/TRBV12-4	TRBJ1-1	TRBD1	NA	TGTGCCAGCAGTTTAGGGACAGGCGTTCCTTTCTTT	CASSLGTGVPFF
TRBV3-1/TRBV3-2	TRBJ2-3	TRBD2	NA	TGTGCCAGCAGCCAAGATCTAGGACTAGCGGGGGCCACAGATACGCAGTATTTT	CASSQDLGLAGATDTQYF
TRBV5-1	TRBJ1-2	NA	NA	TGCGCCAGCAGCTTTAGCGCGACAGGAGGGGGTGGCTACACCTTC	CASSFSATGGGGYTF
TRBV11-2	TRBJ1-1	NA	NA	TGTGCCAGCAGCGCCAGTACAGGTTGGGGGAGGGAAGGGCGGACTGAAGCTTTCTTT	CASSASTGWGREGRTEAFF
TRBV4-1	TRBJ1-1	NA	NA	TGCGCCAGCAGCCAAGAAGTTAGACGGCGGAACACTGAAGCTTTCTTT	CASSQEVRRRNTEAFF
TRBV5-1	TRBJ1-6	NA	NA	TGCGCCAGCAGCTTGGATGGGGTTTCACCCCTCCACTTT	CASSLDGVSPLHF
TRBV7-2	TRBJ2-5	NA	NA	TGTGCCAGCAGCTTGACGGCCAGTTGGAACCAAGAGACCCAGTACTTC	CASSLTASWNQETQYF
TRBV4-1	TRBJ2-5	TRBD2	NA	TGCGCCAGCAGCCAACCGACTAGCGGGAGGGAAAAAGAGACCCAGTACTTC	CASSQPTSGREKETQYF
TRBV18	TRBJ2-2	NA	NA	TGTGCCAGCTCATGGCAGGGAAGGAACACCGGGGAGCTGTTTTTT	CASSWQGRNTGELFF
TRBV6-4	TRBJ2-1	TRBD2	NA	TGTGCCAGCAGTGAGGGACTAGCGGGAGATGAGCAGTTCTTC	CASSEGLAGDEQFF
TRBV4-1	TRBJ2-5	NA	NA	TGCGCCAGCAGCCGAACAGGCCCGGGAGAGACCCAGTACTTC	CASSRTGPGETQYF
TRBV29-1	TRBJ2-2	NA	NA	TGCAGCGCGACGGGACGGCAGAACACCGGGGAGCTGTTTTTT	CSATGRQNTGELFF
TRBV10-3	TRBJ2-2	TRBD2	NA	TGTGCCATCAGTGAAGTTAGGCTAGCGGGGCCAACCGGGGAGCTGTTTTTT	CAISEVRLAGPTGELFF
TRBV15	TRBJ2-1	NA	NA	TGTGCCACCAGCAGAGGCGGACCCTTAGCGGACCTCTCTAGCTCCTACAATGAGCAGTTCTTC	CATSRGGPLADLSSSYNEQFF
TRBV10-3	TRBJ2-3	NA	NA	TGTGCCATCAGTGAGGGGGACTTCCGCGGGGATACGCAGTATTTT	CAISEGDFRGDTQYF
TRBV20-1	TRBJ2-1	NA	NA	TGCAGTGCTAGTAACAGGCTCAGGGGACAAGATGAGCAGTTCTTC	CSASNRLRGQDEQFF
TRBV5-4	TRBJ1-6	NA	NA	TGTGCCAGCAGCTTGGTGGGCAGGGGTTACTCACCCCTCCACTTT	CASSLVGRGYSPLHF
TRBV4-1	TRBJ1-6	NA	NA	TGCGCCAGCAGCCAACTTTTCGACAGGTCACGCGCCTCACCCCTCCACTTT	CASSQLFDRSRASPLHF
TRBV6-6	TRBJ1-6	NA	NA	TGTGCCAGCAGTTATCCCATAGGACAATCGGGCGCCCTCCACTTT	CASSYPIGQSGALHF
TRBV7-9	TRBJ1-3	NA	NA	TGTGCCAGCAGCTCGAGGGGGGAGTCTGGAAACACCATATATTTT	CASSSRGESGNTIYF
TRBV5-5	TRBJ1-6	TRBD1	NA	TGTGCCAGCAGCCCTAACACGGGACAGGGAAACAATTCACCCCTCCACTTT	CASSPNTGQGNNSPLHF
TRBV2	TRBJ1-4	NA	NA	TGTGCCAGCAGTGAAGCGGGACTGATTAATGAAAAACTGTTTTTT	CASSEAGLINEKLFF
TRBV6-4	TRBJ2-1	TRBD2	NA	TGTGCCAGCAGAAGGACTAGCGGCAACCGACTGAGCTCCTACAATGAGCAGTTCTTC	CASRRTSGNRLSSYNEQFF
TRBV5-1	TRBJ1-2	NA	NA	TGCGCCAGCAGCTTACTGGGCGGAAACTATGGCTACACCTTC	CASSLLGGNYGYTF
TRBV7-9	TRBJ2-6	NA	once	TGTGCCAGCAGGGGAATCGGGGGAAATCCCGGGGCCAACGTCCTGACTTTC	CASRGIGGNPGANVLTF
TRBV7-2	TRBJ2-7	NA	NA	TGTGCCAGCAGCCCCCGAAGCAGGAACTACGAGCAGTACTTC	CASSPRSRNYEQYF
TRBV28	TRBJ1-2	NA	NA	TGTGCCAGCAGTCAGATGAAGGTCGGTTGGTATGGCTACACCTTC	CASSQMKVGWYGYTF
TRBV28	TRBJ1-1	NA	NA	TGTGCCAGCAACTACCAAACGGGGCCGGCTTTCTTT	CASNYQTGPAFF